Below, one T cell receptor beta chain is given with its context. Assignment of participants to cohorts was predicated upon participant-reported clinical history. The germline V gene encodes CDR1 SGDLS and CDR2 YYNGEE. The germline V and J ends were trimmed by 1 base and 2 bases, with 9 bases remaining between them. The CDR3 has 14 residues. The method was immunoSEQ multiplex PCR; TCRdb's version includes in-frame clones alone and lacks a portion of them. The sample includes around 200,000 clones, about 91% seen only once; the top ten take 2% to 2.5%. These data belong to a study of blood T cell repertoires in COVID-19.

The sequenced sample was PBMCs or T cells enriched from blood (not recorded which). The chain combines TRBV9 with TRBJ1-2; D is unresolved. The TCR sequence derives from a woman between 40 and 55 years old with acute COVID-19. In DNA form, the CDR3 reads TGTGCCAGCAGCGTAACAGTGACGAACTATGGCTACACCTTC. As protein: CASSVTVTNYGYTF.